The 5 T cell receptor beta chains listed next were all sequenced from one sample in a study of identical twins. MiXCR, applied by TCRdb to the 5' RACE reads, yields one record per CDR3 protein. This repertoire shows about 240,000 distinct CDR3 sequences, 6% to 8% found once; its top ten account for less than 6.5%. The data also belong to a second study, concerning yellow fever vaccine responses in identical twins.

The sequenced sample was CD8+ T cells sorted from blood. The receptor source for this set is a woman in her late teens or twenties in good health.

This clonotype showed up just a few times. The chain uses TRBV5-1 and TRBJ1-2; no clear D gene. Trimming pared 1 base from V and 4 bases from J, leaving 14 bases between. Germline CDR1 SGHRS, CDR2 YFSETQ. This CDR3 comprises 15 residues. This CDR3 is CASSLHPTTLYGYTF. The CDR3, as DNA: TGCGCCAGCAGCTTGCACCCAACGACCCTCTATGGCTACACCTTC.

This clonotype turned up a few times. The chain couples TRBV29-1 to TRBJ2-3; D unresolved. The CDR3 has 14 residues. CDR1 and CDR2 (germline): SQVTM, ANQGSEA. Deletions cut 0 bases from V and 5 bases from J, with 12 bases between. The CDR3 sequence is CSVEEGLNGDTQYF. DNA for the CDR3: TGCAGCGTTGAAGAGGGTCTGAACGGAGATACGCAGTATTTT.

This clonotype occurred many times. V is TRBV9 and J is TRBJ2-1; 7 positions agree with TRBD2. The trim removed 4 bases at V and 3 bases at J, leaving 7 bases unmatched. This CDR3 has 15 amino acids. Looked up from germline, CDR1 is SGDLS and CDR2 is YYNGEE. This CDR3 reads CASSPRLADYNEQFF. DNA for the CDR3: TGTGCCAGCAGCCCCCGACTAGCAGACTACAATGAGCAGTTCTTC.

This clonotype was detected ten times or more. In nucleotides, the CDR3 is TGCAGCGTTGAGTTACTAGTGAATGAGCAGTTCTTC. This sequence encodes CSVELLVNEQFF. The V call is TRBV29-1, the J call TRBJ2-1; a weak D match, TRBD2 (5 bases). Germline CDR1 is SQVTM and CDR2 is ANQGSEA. The CDR3 sequence is 12 residues long. Trimming cost V 3 bases and J 7 bases, with 10 bases left between them.

Written as DNA, the CDR3 is TGTGCCAGCAGTTTAGATGCAAGGGGAAACACCATATATTTT. As protein: CASSLDARGNTIYF. The genes are TRBV12-3 or TRBV12-4 and TRBJ1-3, with unresolved D. The CDR3 consists of 14 residues. The V gene lost 1 base and the J gene lost 4 bases, with 8 bases spanning the gap.